This T cell receptor beta chain came from a study of regulatory T cells in long-lasting Graves disease. Study observations and caveats: Preferential use of TRBV28, TRBJ1-2 and TRBJ2-5 was seen in persistent disease.

This clonotype was observed many times. Its antigen is unidentified. Investigators prepared the TCR beta libraries by applying iRepertoire HTBI primers and Arm-PCR of CDR3 regions. TCRdb redid the calling of the multiplex PCR reads with MiXCR, one entry per CDR3 protein. The sample carries approximately 380,000 distinct CDR3 sequences, about a fifth recorded once. The CDR3 covers 13 residues. Germline V lookup: CDR1 GTSNPN, CDR2 SVGIG (reference sequence). Trimming left V 3 bases short and J 4 bases short, with 12 bases between. Indicated time point: persistent/refractory GD, antithyroid drugs over 5 years with positive TRAb. TCR sequences were obtained from RNA taken from PBMCs.

The TCR originated in a female donor with Graves disease. The gene calls are TRBV30 and TRBJ1-2; D unresolved. The input for sequencing was peripheral blood mononuclear cells (PBMCs), taken when the disease was refractory, from a patient treated with antithyroid drugs. The CDR3 sequence: CAWRSGFPYGYTF. CDR3 nucleotide sequence: TGTGCCTGGAGATCGGGATTCCCCTATGGCTACACCTTC.